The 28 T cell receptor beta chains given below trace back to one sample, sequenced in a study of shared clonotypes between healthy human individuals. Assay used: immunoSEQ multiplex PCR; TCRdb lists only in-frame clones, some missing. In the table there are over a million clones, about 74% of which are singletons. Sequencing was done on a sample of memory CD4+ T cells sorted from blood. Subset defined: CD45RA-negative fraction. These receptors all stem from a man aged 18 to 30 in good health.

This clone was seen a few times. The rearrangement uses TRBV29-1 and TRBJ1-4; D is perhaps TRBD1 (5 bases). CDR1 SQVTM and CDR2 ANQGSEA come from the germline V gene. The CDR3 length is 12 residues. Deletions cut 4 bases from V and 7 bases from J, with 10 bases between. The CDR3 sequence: CSVAGAGEKLFF. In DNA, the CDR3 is TGCAGCGTTGCTGGGGCGGGTGAAAAACTGTTTTTT.

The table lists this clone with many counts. The DNA of the CDR3 is TGCGCCAGCACGGCAGGGGGGACAGATACGCAGTATTTT. As protein: CASTAGGTDTQYF. The chain joins TRBV5-1 to TRBJ2-3, with D possibly matching TRBD1 (7 bases). CDR3 size: 13 residues. CDR1 SGHRS and CDR2 YFSETQ come from the germline V gene. Trimming removed 6 bases at V and 3 bases at J, with 11 bases between.

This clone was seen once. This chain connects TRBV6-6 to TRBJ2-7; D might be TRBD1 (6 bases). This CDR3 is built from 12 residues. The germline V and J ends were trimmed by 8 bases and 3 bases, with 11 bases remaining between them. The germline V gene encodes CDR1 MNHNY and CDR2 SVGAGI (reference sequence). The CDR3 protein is CASGGQGYEQYF. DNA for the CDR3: TGTGCCAGCGGGGGACAAGGCTACGAGCAGTACTTC.

The CDR3 region is CASSLTTPGNTIYF. The CDR3, as DNA: TGCGCCAGCAGCTTAACCACCCCCGGAAACACCATATATTTT. The rearrangement links TRBV5-1 to TRBJ1-3; no definite D call. Trimming left V 2 bases short and J 4 bases short, with 10 bases between. The CDR3 extends over 14 amino acids. Germline CDR1 and CDR2: SGHRS and YFSETQ.

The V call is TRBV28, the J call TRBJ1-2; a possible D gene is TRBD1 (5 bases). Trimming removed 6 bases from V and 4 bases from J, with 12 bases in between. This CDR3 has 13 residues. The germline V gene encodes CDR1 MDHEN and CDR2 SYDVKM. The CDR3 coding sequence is TGTGCCAGCAGAGAGACAGAGGCCTATGGCTACACCTTC. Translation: CASRETEAYGYTF.

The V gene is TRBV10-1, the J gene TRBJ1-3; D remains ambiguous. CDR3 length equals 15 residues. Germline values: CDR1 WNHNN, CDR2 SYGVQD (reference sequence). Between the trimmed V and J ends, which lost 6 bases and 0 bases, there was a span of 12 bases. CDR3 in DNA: TGCGCCAGCAGCCTAGGATCGAGCTCTGGAAACACCATATATTTT. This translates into CASSLGSSSGNTIYF.

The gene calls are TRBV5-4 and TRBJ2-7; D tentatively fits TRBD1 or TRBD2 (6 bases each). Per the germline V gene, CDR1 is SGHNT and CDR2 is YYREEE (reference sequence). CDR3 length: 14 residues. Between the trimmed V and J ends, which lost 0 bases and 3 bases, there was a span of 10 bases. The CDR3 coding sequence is TGTGCCAGCAGCTTGGATCGGGGGCGCTACGAGCAGTACTTC. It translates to CASSLDRGRYEQYF.

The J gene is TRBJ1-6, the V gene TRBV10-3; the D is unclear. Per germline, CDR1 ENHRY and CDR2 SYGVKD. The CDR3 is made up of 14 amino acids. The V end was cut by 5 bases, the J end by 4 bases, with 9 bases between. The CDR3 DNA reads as TGTGCCATCAGTTCGACCGATTATAATTCACCCCTCCACTTT. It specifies CAISSTDYNSPLHF.

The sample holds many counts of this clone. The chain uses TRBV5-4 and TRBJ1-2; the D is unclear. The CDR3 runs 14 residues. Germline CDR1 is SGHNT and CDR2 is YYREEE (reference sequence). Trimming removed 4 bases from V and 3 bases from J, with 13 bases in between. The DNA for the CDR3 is TGTGCCAGCAGCCCTTTATCGGTTGACTATGGCTACACCTTC. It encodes CASSPLSVDYGYTF.

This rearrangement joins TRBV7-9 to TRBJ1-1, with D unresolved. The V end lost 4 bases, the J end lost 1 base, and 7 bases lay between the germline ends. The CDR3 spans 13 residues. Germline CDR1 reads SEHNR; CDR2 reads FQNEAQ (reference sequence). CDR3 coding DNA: TGTGCCAGCAGCTCCCCAGAGAACACTGAAGCTTTCTTT. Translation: CASSSPENTEAFF.

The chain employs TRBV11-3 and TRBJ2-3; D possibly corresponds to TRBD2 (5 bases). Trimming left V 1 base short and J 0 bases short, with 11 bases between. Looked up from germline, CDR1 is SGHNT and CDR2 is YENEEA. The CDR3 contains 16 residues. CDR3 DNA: TGTGCCAGCAGCTTAGGTCTCACGGGAAGCACAGATACGCAGTATTTT. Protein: CASSLGLTGSTDTQYF. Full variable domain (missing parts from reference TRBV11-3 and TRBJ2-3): EAGVVQSPRYKIIEKKQPVAFWCNPISGHNTLYWYLQNLGQGPELLIRYENEEAVDDSQLPKDRFSAERLKGVDSTLKIQPAELGDSAVYLCASSLGLTGSTDTQYFGPGTRLTVL.

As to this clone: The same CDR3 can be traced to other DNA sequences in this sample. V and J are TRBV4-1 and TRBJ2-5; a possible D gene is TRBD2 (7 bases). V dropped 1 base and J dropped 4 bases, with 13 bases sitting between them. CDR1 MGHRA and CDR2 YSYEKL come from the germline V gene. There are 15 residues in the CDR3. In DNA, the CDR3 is TGCGCCAGCAGCCAAGGAGGAGGGGGGGTAGAGACCCAGTACTTC. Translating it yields CASSQGGGGVETQYF.

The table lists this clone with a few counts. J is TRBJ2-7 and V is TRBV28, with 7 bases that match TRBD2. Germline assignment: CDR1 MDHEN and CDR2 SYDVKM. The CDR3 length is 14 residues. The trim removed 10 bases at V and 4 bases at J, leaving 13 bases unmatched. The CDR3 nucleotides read TGTGCCATCTCGGGGGAGGGACGGCTTTACGAGCAGTACTTC. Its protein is CAISGEGRLYEQYF.

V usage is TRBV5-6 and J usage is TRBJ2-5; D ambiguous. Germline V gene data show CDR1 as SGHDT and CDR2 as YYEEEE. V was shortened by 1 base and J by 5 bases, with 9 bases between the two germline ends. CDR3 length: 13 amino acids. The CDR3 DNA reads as TGTGCCAGCAGCTTGAATTGGCAGGAGACCCAGTACTTC. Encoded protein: CASSLNWQETQYF.

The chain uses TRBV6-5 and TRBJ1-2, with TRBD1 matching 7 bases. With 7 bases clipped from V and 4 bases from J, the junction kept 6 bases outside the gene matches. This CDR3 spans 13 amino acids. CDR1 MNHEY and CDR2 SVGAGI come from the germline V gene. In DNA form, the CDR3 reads TGTGCCAGCACTCAGGGACAGTCCTATGGCTACACCTTC. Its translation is CASTQGQSYGYTF.

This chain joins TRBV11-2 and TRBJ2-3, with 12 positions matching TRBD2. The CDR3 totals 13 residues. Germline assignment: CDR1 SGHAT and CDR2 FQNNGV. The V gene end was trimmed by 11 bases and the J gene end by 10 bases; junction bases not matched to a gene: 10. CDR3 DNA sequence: TGTGCCTCCCGGACTAGCGGGAAACAGGCGCAGTATTTT. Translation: CASRTSGKQAQYF.

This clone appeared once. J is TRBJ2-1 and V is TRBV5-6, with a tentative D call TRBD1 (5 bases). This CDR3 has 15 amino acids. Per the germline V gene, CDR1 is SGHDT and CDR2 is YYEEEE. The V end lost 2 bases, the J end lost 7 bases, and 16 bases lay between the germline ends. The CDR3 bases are TGTGCCAGCAGCTTAGAGCCAGGGCTAGTGAATGAGCAGTTCTTC. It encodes CASSLEPGLVNEQFF.

The CDR3 region has the DNA TGTGCCAGCGTACCTGCAGGGTACCGCGAGACCCAGTACTTC. Its translation: CASVPAGYRETQYF. The V and J genes are TRBV28 and TRBJ2-5, with D perhaps matching TRBD1 (5 bases). Trimming stripped 8 bases from V and 5 bases from J, with 18 bases between. Germline CDR1 and CDR2: MDHEN and SYDVKM. CDR3 length: 14 amino acids.

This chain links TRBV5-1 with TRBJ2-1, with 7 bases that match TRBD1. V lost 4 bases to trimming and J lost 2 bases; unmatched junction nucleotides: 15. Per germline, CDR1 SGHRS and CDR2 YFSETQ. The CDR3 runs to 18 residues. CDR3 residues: CASSLARQGYRTYNEQFF. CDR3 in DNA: TGCGCCAGCAGCCTAGCTAGACAGGGTTATAGGACCTACAATGAGCAGTTCTTC.

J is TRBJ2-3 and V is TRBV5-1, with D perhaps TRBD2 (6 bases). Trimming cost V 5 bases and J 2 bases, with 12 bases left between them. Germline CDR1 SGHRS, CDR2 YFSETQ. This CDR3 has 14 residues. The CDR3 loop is CASRPGEATDTQYF. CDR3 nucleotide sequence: TGCGCCAGCAGGCCCGGGGAGGCCACAGATACGCAGTATTTT.

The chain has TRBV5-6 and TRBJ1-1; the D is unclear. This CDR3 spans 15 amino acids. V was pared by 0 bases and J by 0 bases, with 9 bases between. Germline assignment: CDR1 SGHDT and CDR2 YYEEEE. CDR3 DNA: TGTGCCAGCAGCTTGGCCCGGCGGTTGAACACTGAAGCTTTCTTT. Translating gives CASSLARRLNTEAFF.

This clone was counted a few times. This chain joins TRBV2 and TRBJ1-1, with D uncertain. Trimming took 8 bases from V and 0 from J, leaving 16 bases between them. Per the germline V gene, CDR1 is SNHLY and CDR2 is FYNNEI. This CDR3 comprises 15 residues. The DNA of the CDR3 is TGTGCCAGCCGGGCCCCGTCGAAGATGAACACTGAAGCTTTCTTT. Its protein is CASRAPSKMNTEAFF.

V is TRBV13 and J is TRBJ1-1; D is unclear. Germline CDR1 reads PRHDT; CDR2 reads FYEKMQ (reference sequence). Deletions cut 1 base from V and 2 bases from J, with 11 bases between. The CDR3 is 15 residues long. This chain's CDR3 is CASSLAHVSNTEAFF. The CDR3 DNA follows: TGTGCCAGCAGCTTAGCCCACGTTTCAAACACTGAAGCTTTCTTT.

The CDR3 spells CASSRDRNPLYEQYF. In nucleotides, the CDR3 is TGTGCCAGCAGTCGGGACAGGAACCCCCTCTACGAGCAGTACTTC. The chain couples TRBV6-5 to TRBJ2-7; TRBD1 agrees at 8 bases. Germline-derived CDR1 and CDR2 are MNHEY and SVGAGI. Trimming took 5 bases from V and 3 from J; bases not matched to a gene: 9. CDR3 size: 15 residues.

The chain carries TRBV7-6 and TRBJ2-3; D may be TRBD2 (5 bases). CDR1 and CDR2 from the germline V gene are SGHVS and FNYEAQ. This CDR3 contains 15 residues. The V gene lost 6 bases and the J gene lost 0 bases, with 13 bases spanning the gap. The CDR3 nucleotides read TGTGCCAGCAGTTGGACTCGTTCTAGCACAGATACGCAGTATTTT. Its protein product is CASSWTRSSTDTQYF.

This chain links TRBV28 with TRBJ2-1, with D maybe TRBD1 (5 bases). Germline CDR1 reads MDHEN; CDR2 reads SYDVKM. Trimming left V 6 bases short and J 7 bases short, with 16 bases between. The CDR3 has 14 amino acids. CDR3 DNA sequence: TGTGCCAGCAGAATGGGGCAGGGAAAAAATGAGCAGTTCTTC. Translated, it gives CASRMGQGKNEQFF.

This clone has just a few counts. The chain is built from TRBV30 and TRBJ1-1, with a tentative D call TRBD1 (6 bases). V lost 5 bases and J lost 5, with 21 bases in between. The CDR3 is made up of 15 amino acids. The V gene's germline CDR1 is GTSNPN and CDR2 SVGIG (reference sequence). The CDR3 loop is CAWARRGGRGTEAFF. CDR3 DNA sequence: TGTGCCTGGGCCCGGAGAGGGGGGCGAGGGACTGAAGCTTTCTTT. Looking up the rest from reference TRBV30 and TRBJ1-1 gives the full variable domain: SQTIHQWPATLVQPVGSPLSLECTVEGTSNPNLYWYRQAAGRGLQLLFYSVGIGQISSEVPQNLSASRPQDRQFILSSKKLLLSDSGFYLCAWARRGGRGTEAFFGQGTRLTVV.

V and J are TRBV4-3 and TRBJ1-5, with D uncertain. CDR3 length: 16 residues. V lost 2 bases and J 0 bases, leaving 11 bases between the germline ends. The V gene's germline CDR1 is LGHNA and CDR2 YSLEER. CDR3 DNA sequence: TGCGCCAGCAGCCAATCTGCAGGTCTTAGCAATCAGCCCCAGCATTTT. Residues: CASSQSAGLSNQPQHF.